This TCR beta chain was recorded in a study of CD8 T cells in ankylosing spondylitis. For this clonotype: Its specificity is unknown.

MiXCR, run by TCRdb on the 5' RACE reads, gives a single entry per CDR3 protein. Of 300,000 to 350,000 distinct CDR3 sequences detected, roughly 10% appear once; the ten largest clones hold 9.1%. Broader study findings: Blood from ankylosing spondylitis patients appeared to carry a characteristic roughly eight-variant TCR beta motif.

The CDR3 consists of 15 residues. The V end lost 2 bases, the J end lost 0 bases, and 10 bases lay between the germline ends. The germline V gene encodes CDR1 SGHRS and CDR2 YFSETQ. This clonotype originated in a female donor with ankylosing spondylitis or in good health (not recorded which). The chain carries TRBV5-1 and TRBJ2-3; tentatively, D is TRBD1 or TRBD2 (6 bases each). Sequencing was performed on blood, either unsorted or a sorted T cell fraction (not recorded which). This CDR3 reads CASSFGGVSTDTQYF. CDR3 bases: TGCGCCAGCAGCTTCGGGGGCGTGAGCACAGATACGCAGTATTTT.